This TCR beta chain was sequenced for a study of T cell changes during pregnancy in multiple sclerosis. Only in-frame clones appear in the TCRdb table, and some are missing; sequencing was by immunoSEQ multiplex PCR. The data show some 17,000 clones, 84% seen once. Looked up from germline, CDR1 is SGDLS and CDR2 is YYNGEE. CDR3 length: 14 amino acids. Trimming shortened V by 0 bases and J by 0 bases, and 5 bases separated the two germline ends. This TCR was sampled from a female donor in good health, enrolled as a control in a pregnancy study. This rearrangement joins TRBV9 to TRBJ2-3; D not certain. The sample was CD8+ T cells from peripheral blood mononuclear cells, taken in the third trimester of pregnancy. The CDR3 sequence is CASSVEASTDTQYF. DNA of the CDR3: TGTGCCAGCAGCGTAGAAGCTAGCACAGATACGCAGTATTTT.